The 10 T cell receptor beta chains in this list originate from one sample, sequenced in a study of T cells in Graves' hyperthyroidism and ophthalmopathy. TCR beta CDR3 regions were amplified from RNA. Initially, a first-round RT-PCR of the TCR CDR3 employed the HTBI primer set. Each CDR3 protein gets one entry after TCRdb re-called the multiplex PCR reads with MiXCR. Here the sample spans more than 450,000 distinct CDR3 sequences, about 20% being singletons. The sample taken for sequencing was blood. Receptor source: a man aged 40-49 years with Graves' ophthalmopathy.

This clonotype was seen repeatedly, ten times or more. The CDR3 nucleotides are TGTGCCAGCAGTTACCCTACAAATGAGCAGTTCTTC. This gives the protein CASSYPTNEQFF. The chain employs TRBV6-2 or TRBV6-3 and TRBJ2-1; no clear D. This CDR3 is built from 12 residues. Germline V CDR1 and CDR2: MNHEY, SVGEGT. The germline V and J ends were trimmed by 2 bases and 7 bases, with 6 bases remaining between them.

V and J are TRBV29-1 and TRBJ1-2; TRBD1 is a possible D gene (6 bases). Germline V gene sequence: CDR1 SQVTM, CDR2 ANQGSEA. The CDR3 is 14 amino acids. V lost 6 bases to trimming and J lost 4 bases, with 18 bases between them. The CDR3 DNA reads TGCAGCGTAGAGTTGCGTGACAGGCCCTATGGCTACACCTTC. Its translation: CSVELRDRPYGYTF.

The chain joins TRBV4-1 to TRBJ2-7; D possibly corresponds to TRBD2 (5 bases). This CDR3 has 13 amino acids. The germline V gene encodes CDR1 MGHRA and CDR2 YSYEKL. Between the trimmed V and J ends, which lost 5 bases and 3 bases, there was a span of 11 bases. This chain's CDR3 is CASSAGPHYEQYF. CDR3 bases: TGCGCCAGCAGCGCGGGCCCGCACTACGAGCAGTACTTC.

This clonotype appeared many times. The rearrangement joins TRBV9 to TRBJ2-5, with 14 bases fitting TRBD2. Germline V gene lookup returns CDR1 SGDLS and CDR2 YYNGEE. V shed 3 bases and J 5 bases; nucleotides not matched to a gene: 6. The CDR3 length is 16 residues. CDR3 DNA: TGTGCCAGCAGCGCCAGACTAGCGGGGGGGCATGAGACCCAGTACTTC. It specifies CASSARLAGGHETQYF.

This clonotype appeared a few times. The V gene is TRBV7-2, the J gene TRBJ1-4; D possibly corresponds to TRBD1 (5 bases). This CDR3 region has 15 residues. The V gene lost 5 bases and the J gene lost 0 bases, with 10 bases spanning the gap. Germline V gene sequence: CDR1 SGHTA, CDR2 FQGNSA. CDR3: CASSQTGATNEKLFF. CDR3 DNA sequence: TGTGCCAGCAGCCAAACAGGTGCAACTAATGAAAAACTGTTTTTT.

The chain uses TRBV18 and TRBJ1-1; 12 nucleotides align to TRBD1. V shed 5 bases and J 11 bases; nucleotides not matched to a gene: 12. There are 15 residues in the CDR3. Per germline, CDR1 KGHSH and CDR2 LQKENI. This CDR3 reads CASSSSGTGGGGAFF. The CDR3 DNA reads TGTGCCAGCTCATCCTCCGGGACAGGGGGCGGGGGTGCTTTCTTT.

The rearrangement joins TRBV6-1 to TRBJ2-2; D might be TRBD1 or TRBD2, each matching 6 bases. The CDR3 totals 15 residues. CDR1 is MNHNS and CDR2 is SASEGT in the germline V gene. Trimming shortened V by 6 bases and J by 1 base, and 12 bases separated the two germline ends. The CDR3 is CASSQEGGNTGELFF. The CDR3 nucleotides read TGTGCCAGCAGCCAAGAGGGGGGGAACACCGGGGAGCTGTTTTTT.

V usage is TRBV3-1 and J usage is TRBJ2-3, with 10 bases that match TRBD2. The CDR3 sequence is 17 residues long. V was clipped by 0 bases and J by 3 bases; unmatched bases: 6. Germline values: CDR1 LGHDT, CDR2 YNNKEL (reference sequence). In DNA, the CDR3 is TGTGCCAGCAGCCAAGACCCACTAGCGGGAACGACAGATACGCAGTATTTT. Its translation: CASSQDPLAGTTDTQYF.

The chain couples TRBV6-2 or TRBV6-3 to TRBJ1-1; D is undetermined. With 6 bases removed from V and 1 base from J, the gap between germline ends came to 18 bases. This CDR3 has 16 amino acids. CDR1 is MNHEY and CDR2 is SVGEGT in the germline V gene. As DNA, the CDR3 is TGTGCCAGCAGCGCCCCATCATGGGGTACGAACACTGAAGCTTTCTTT. It translates to CASSAPSWGTNTEAFF.

At least ten counts were recorded for this clonotype. V gene TRBV18 combines with J gene TRBJ2-1, with TRBD2 identical over 9 bases. Germline V lookup: CDR1 KGHSH, CDR2 LQKENI. The ends lost 3 bases at V and 6 bases at J; junction bases unmatched: 9. The CDR3 loop spans 16 amino acids. The CDR3 coding sequence is TGTGCCAGCTCACCGCCAACTAGCGGGCAACTCAATGAGCAGTTCTTC. This gives the protein CASSPPTSGQLNEQFF.